The rows below give T cell receptor beta chains drawn from one sample of a study of glioma-infiltrating T cells. In TCRdb, the multiplex PCR reads were re-called with MiXCR into one record per CDR3 protein. Here the sample spans 95,000 to 110,000 distinct CDR3 sequences, under 30% being singletons. Specimen: glioma tissue, nonneoplastic brain tissue, or PBMCs (not recorded which). These receptors all come from a human donor with low-grade glioma or glioblastoma, undergoing nonglioma brain surgery, or in good health (not recorded which). The CDR3 runs from the conserved cysteine through the conserved F or W. D genes are given only for firm matches. The size entry is marked missing in some rows and otherwise reads once, few, many or a size class.

CASIGGESPLHF TGTGCCAGCATCGGGGGAGAGTCACCCCTCCACTTT few TRBJ1-6 . TRBV2
CASSPAGQGFDQPQHF TGTGCCAGCAGCCCCGCGGGACAGGGGTTCGATCAGCCCCAGCATTTT many TRBJ1-5 TRBD1 TRBV7-9
CASSPSVGEAFF TGTGCCAGCAGCCCAAGTGTGGGGGAAGCTTTCTTT many TRBJ1-1 . TRBV7-2
CASGFDWNTEAFF TGTGCCAGTGGCTTCGACTGGAACACTGAAGCTTTCTTT . TRBJ1-1 . TRBV19
CASSQVREGWNGYTF TGCGCCAGCAGCCAAGTTAGAGAGGGGTGGAATGGCTACACCTTC many TRBJ1-2 . TRBV4-3
CASSLPTQLTETQYF TGTGCCAGCAGTTTACCGACCCAGTTAACAGAGACCCAGTACTTC . TRBJ2-5 . TRBV28
CSVEDLSVGYGYTF TGCAGCGTTGAAGATCTGTCAGTGGGCTATGGCTACACCTTC . TRBJ1-2 . TRBV29-1
CASSLYGRNSPLHF TGTGCCAGCAGCTTATATGGGCGAAATTCACCCCTCCACTTT . TRBJ1-6 . TRBV7-3
CASSLGTGQETQYF TGTGCCAGCAGCCTTGGGACGGGCCAAGAGACCCAGTACTTC many TRBJ2-5 . TRBV3-1
CASGAMDTEAFF TGTGCCAGCGGGGCCATGGACACTGAAGCTTTCTTT many TRBJ1-1 . TRBV27
CASSYSNNQPQHF TGTGCCAGCAGTTACTCGAATAATCAGCCCCAGCATTTT many TRBJ1-5 . TRBV6-6
CASTYRDREFNEQFF TGTGCCAGCACCTACCGGGACAGGGAGTTCAATGAGCAGTTCTTC many TRBJ2-1 TRBD1 TRBV6-2/TRBV6-3
CASSPFWAQNIPGNTIYF TGTGCCAGCAGTCCTTTTTGGGCTCAGAACATTCCTGGAAACACCATATATTTT . TRBJ1-3 . TRBV3-1
CSLSGAATDTQYF TGCAGCCTAAGCGGGGCCGCCACAGATACGCAGTATTTT many TRBJ2-3 TRBD2 TRBV29-1
CASSYPGTSEQYF TGTGCCAGCAGTTACCCCGGGACATCGGAGCAGTACTTC many TRBJ2-7 . TRBV6-6
CATSESQVWGTGELFF TGTGCTACCAGTGAGTCCCAGGTTTGGGGTACCGGGGAGCTGTTTTTT . TRBJ2-2 . TRBV24-1
CASSLVGTSGAEQYF TGTGCCAGCTCACTAGTTGGGACTAGCGGGGCCGAGCAGTACTTC few TRBJ2-7 TRBD2 TRBV18
CASKSGVIYGYTF TGTGCCAGCAAGTCGGGGGTCATCTATGGCTACACCTTC . TRBJ1-2 . TRBV2
CASSLQTGDGYTF TGTGCCAGCAGCTTACAGACAGGGGACGGCTACACCTTC few TRBJ1-2 TRBD1 TRBV7-9
CASSPRGGGANYGYTF TGTGCCAGCAGCCCCCGTGGGGGAGGGGCTAACTATGGCTACACCTTC few TRBJ1-2 . TRBV7-3
CASSPEVAETQYF TGTGCCAGCTCACCGGAAGTTGCGGAGACCCAGTACTTC many TRBJ2-5 . TRBV18
CASSPRGTEAFF TGTGCCAGCAGCCCCCGGGGCACTGAAGCTTTCTTT many TRBJ1-1 . TRBV7-8
CASSLGRGETQYF TGTGCCAGCAGCTTAGGCAGGGGCGAGACCCAGTACTTC many TRBJ2-5 . TRBV7-2
CSASVTGGSGGYTF TGCAGTGCTAGCGTTACAGGGGGTTCTGGTGGCTACACCTTC many TRBJ1-2 TRBD1 TRBV20-1
CASSGQRGGVTDTQYF TGTGCCAGCAGCGGGCAGCGGGGGGGCGTTACAGATACGCAGTATTTT few TRBJ2-3 TRBD2 TRBV5-4
CAWSKGTAHQPQHF TGTGCCTGGAGTAAGGGGACAGCTCATCAGCCCCAGCATTTT . TRBJ1-5 TRBD1 TRBV30
CASSYGGGRTNQPQHF TGTGCCAGCAGTTACGGTGGGGGGCGAACTAATCAGCCCCAGCATTTT . TRBJ1-5 . TRBV6-6
CASSLSGEQFF TGTGCCAGCAGCCTAAGCGGTGAGCAGTTCTTC many TRBJ2-1 . TRBV7-9
CASSQSPGLAGEQYF TGTGCCAGCAGCCAGAGTCCGGGACTAGCCGGCGAGCAGTACTTC . TRBJ2-7 TRBD2 TRBV12-3/TRBV12-4
CSVADRKNTEAFF TGCAGCGTTGCTGACAGGAAGAACACTGAAGCTTTCTTT . TRBJ1-1 . TRBV29-1
CASSLKKTQYF TGTGCCAGCAGCCTCAAGAAGACCCAGTACTTC many TRBJ2-5 . TRBV6-1
CASREALQETQYF TGTGCCAGCAGGGAAGCACTTCAAGAGACCCAGTACTTC many TRBJ2-5 . TRBV7-6
CANSLDFEETQYF TGTGCCAACAGCTTAGACTTTGAAGAGACCCAGTACTTC . TRBJ2-5 . TRBV7-2
CASSFMGYEQYF TGTGCCAGCAGCTTTATGGGCTACGAGCAGTACTTC few TRBJ2-7 . TRBV11-2
CASRATNSPLHF TGTGCCAGCCGAGCAACTAATTCACCCCTCCACTTT . TRBJ1-6 . TRBV2
CASSYSQGTGYTF TGTGCCAGCAGTTACTCGCAGGGAACGGGCTACACCTTC many TRBJ1-2 . TRBV6-2/TRBV6-3
CASGERQEVYNEQFF TGTGCCAGCGGCGAAAGACAGGAGGTCTACAATGAGCAGTTCTTC . TRBJ2-1 . TRBV5-5
CASSPPGRLQETQYF TGTGCCAGCAGCCCCCCGGGGCGGCTCCAAGAGACCCAGTACTTC . TRBJ2-5 . TRBV7-2
CASSFLDIHSGNTIYF TGTGCCAGCAGCTTTCTGGATATCCACTCTGGAAACACCATATATTTT . TRBJ1-3 . TRBV7-9
CASSLDRSYEQYF TGCGCCAGCAGCTTGGACAGATCCTACGAGCAGTACTTC once TRBJ2-7 . TRBV4-3
CASKGRGGTEAFF TGTGCCAGTAAGGGGCGGGGGGGCACTGAAGCTTTCTTT many TRBJ1-1 . TRBV27
CASRLGTGLHDTQYF TGTGCCAGCAGGCTAGGGACAGGGCTTCACGATACGCAGTATTTT many TRBJ2-3 TRBD1 TRBV6-1
CASSPRTGGNGYTF TGTGCCAGCAGTCCAAGGACAGGAGGCAATGGCTACACCTTC . TRBJ1-2 TRBD1 TRBV12-3/TRBV12-4
CSARAEQGYTEAFF TGCAGTGCTAGAGCGGAGCAGGGCTACACTGAAGCTTTCTTT many TRBJ1-1 . TRBV20-1
CAPARHEQYF TGTGCCCCTGCGAGGCACGAGCAGTACTTC . TRBJ2-7 . TRBV6-1
CSARPMGREGYNEQFF TGCAGTGCTAGACCAATGGGCAGGGAAGGCTACAATGAGCAGTTCTTC many TRBJ2-1 . TRBV20-1
CTSSAYPGQGFPPYF TGTACCAGCAGCGCCTACCCGGGACAGGGTTTTCCCCCGTACTTC few TRBJ2-5 TRBD1 TRBV11-2
CATRRVSDSPLHF TGTGCCACCAGGCGGGTCTCGGATTCACCCCTCCACTTT many TRBJ1-6 . TRBV15